Described below is a single TCR beta chain sequence and its context. There were TCR beta CDR3 regions amplified from RNA transcripts. A set of HTBI primers served as the primers for a first-round RT-PCR of the TCR CDR3. TCRdb independently ran MiXCR on the multiplex PCR reads; one entry per CDR3 protein. The sample includes about 760,000 distinct CDR3 sequences, roughly a third of them seen just once. Using around 10 ml of fresh peripheral blood, PBMCs were prepared. These data originate in a study of T cells in Graves' hyperthyroidism and ophthalmopathy. Looking at the study overall: Sampling of peripheral blood happened at initial diagnosis, prior to any treatment.

This sequence originates from a woman between 40 and 50 years old with Graves' hyperthyroidism. The source material was blood.

CDR3 protein: CASSLGKTGTLGYTF. CDR3 bases: TGTGCCAGCAGTTTAGGGAAAACAGGGACGTTGGGCTACACCTTC. This sequence joins TRBV28 and TRBJ1-2; D might be TRBD1 (6 bases). CDR1 and CDR2 (germline): MDHEN, SYDVKM. V gave up 2 bases and J gave up 8 bases, with 18 bases separating them. The CDR3 length is 15 residues.